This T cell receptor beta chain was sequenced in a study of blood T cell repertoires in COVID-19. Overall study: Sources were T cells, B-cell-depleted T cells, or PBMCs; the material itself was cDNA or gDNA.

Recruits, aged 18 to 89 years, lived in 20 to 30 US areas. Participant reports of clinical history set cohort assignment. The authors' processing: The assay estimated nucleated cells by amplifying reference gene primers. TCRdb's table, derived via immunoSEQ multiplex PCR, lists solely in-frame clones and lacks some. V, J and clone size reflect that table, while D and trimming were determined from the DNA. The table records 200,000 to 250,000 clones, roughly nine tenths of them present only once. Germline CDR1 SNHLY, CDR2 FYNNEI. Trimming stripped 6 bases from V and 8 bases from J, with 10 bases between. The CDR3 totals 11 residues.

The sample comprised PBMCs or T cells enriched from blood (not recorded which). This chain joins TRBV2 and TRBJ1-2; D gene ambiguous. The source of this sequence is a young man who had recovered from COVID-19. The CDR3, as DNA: TGTGCCAGCAGGCCCGAAGCCGGCTACACCTTC. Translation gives CASRPEAGYTF.